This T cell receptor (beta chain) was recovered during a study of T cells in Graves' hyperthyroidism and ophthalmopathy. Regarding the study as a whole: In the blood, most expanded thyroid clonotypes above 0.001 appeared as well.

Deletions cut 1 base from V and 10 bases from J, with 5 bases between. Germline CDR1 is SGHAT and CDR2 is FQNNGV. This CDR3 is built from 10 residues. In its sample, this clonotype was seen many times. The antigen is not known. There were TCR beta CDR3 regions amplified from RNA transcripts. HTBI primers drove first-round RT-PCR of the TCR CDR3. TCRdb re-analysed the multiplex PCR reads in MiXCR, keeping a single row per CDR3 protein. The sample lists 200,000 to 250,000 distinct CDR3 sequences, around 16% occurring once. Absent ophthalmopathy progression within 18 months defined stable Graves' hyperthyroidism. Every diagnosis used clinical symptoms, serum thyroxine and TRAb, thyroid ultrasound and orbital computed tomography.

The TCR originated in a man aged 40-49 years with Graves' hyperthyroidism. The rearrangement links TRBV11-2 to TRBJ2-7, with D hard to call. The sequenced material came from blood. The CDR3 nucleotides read TGTGCCAGCAGCTTAGTACAACAGTACTTC. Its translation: CASSLVQQYF.